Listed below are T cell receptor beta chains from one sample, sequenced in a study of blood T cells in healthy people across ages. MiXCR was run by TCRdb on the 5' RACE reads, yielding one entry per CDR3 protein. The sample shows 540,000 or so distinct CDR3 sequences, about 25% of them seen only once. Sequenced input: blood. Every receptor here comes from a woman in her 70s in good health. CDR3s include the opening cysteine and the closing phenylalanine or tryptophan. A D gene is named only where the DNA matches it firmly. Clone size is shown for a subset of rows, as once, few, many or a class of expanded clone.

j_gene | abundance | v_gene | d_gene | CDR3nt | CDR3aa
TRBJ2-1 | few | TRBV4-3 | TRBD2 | TGCGCCAGCAGCCAAGGAGGGCTAGCGGGGGGGCCAAACAATGAGCAGTTCTTC | CASSQGGLAGGPNNEQFF
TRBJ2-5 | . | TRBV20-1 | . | TGCAGTGCTAGAGATGGGGCTGGGAAAGAGACCCAGTACTTC | CSARDGAGKETQYF
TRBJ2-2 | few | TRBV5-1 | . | TGCGCCAGCACAGAATCGAACACCGGGGAGCTGTTTTTT | CASTESNTGELFF
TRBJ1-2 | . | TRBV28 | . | TGTGCCTGCAGTTTACGCGGACATATGGGTGGCTACACCTTC | CACSLRGHMGGYTF
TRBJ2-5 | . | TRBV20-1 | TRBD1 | TGCAGTGCTGTCGGACAGGGCCAAGAGACCCAGTACTTC | CSAVGQGQETQYF
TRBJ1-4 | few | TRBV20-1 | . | TGCAGTGCTAGGCGGGACGGAAATGAAAAACTGTTTTTT | CSARRDGNEKLFF
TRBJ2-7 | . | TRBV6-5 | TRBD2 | TGTGCCTGTTCCACGGCGGGGGCCTACGAGCAGTACTTC | CACSTAGAYEQYF
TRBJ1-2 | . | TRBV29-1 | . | TGCAGCGTTGTGGTAGGGGCCGGCTATGGCTACACCTTC | CSVVVGAGYGYTF
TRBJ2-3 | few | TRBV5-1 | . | TGCGCCAGCGTCTTGGATGGCTCCAGGGCAGCAGATACGCAGTATTTT | CASVLDGSRAADTQYF
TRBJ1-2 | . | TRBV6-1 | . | TGTGCCAGCAGTGAACGGGCCAGGTTAAACTATGGCTACACCTTC | CASSERARLNYGYTF
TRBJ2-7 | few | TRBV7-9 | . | TGTGCCAGCAGCGGCGGTGGGGGTCGAGCCTACGAGCAGTGCTTC | CASSGGGGRAYEQCF
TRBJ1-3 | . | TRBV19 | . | TGTGCCAGTAGTATGGGATACTCTGGAAACACCATATATTTT | CASSMGYSGNTIYF